This T cell receptor (beta chain) derives from a study of cytomegalovirus exposure and HLA in healthy donors (dated by TCRdb to the late 2010s). About the study as a whole: An earlier analysis of roughly 500 of the donors reported approximately 300 Gb of sequence data and some 110 million unique TCR beta sequences obtained from about 179 million T cells. Roughly 300 gigabases of sequencing data and 70 million to 100 million unique TCR sequences made up an early release that covered several hundred HLA-typed donors. Of the roughly 410 genotyped donors, 65% to 90% were placed in the genetic ancestry cluster associated with self-reported Caucasian donors. The aim of the study was to test whether cataloging public T cell receptors could identify signatures of past pathogen exposure. Using immunosequencing, the study profiled T cell repertoires from 666 subjects and related those repertoires to cytomegalovirus serostatus. Besides the first cohort of under 700 subjects, a separate validation cohort made up of roughly 120 different subjects was used. To predict cytomegalovirus infection status, the study brought together high-throughput TCR immunosequencing, statistical association of individual TCRs with disease status, and machine learning. A later analysis re-examined previously published TCR beta repertoires from more than 600 donors and added high-resolution HLA genotyping to investigate patterns of TCR occurrence. In the later analysis, no new phenotypic data were used to find candidate immune exposures; instead, reliance was placed on TCR beta sequences and their occurrence across donors. An earlier analysis of around 540 of the donors applied high-throughput TCR beta sequencing to assess whether each TCR beta V gene segment acted as functional or pseudogenic. Alongside the repertoire data, information on donor age, sex, ethnicity and CMV serostatus was compiled. A later genetic analysis used genome-wide SNP genotypes for about 55% of the 666 donors, treating that subset as a discovery cohort. Every repertoire in the discovery cohort had been generated on one and the same sequencing platform. HLA typing included class I and class II loci at four-digit resolution. Typing coverage varied by locus: roughly 620-640 donors for A, B, C, DRB1 and DQB1; approximately 500 for DQA1; more than 600 for DPA1; fewer than 480 for DPB1. Roughly 5 DR-DQ haplotypes were handled as single units for association and clustering, since linkage in the cohort was strong. Among roughly 400 genotyped donors of the cohort, an average of approximately 240,000 unique TCR beta nucleotide sequences was sequenced per donor, of which approximately 19% were non-productive. Study-wide conclusions, independent of this receptor: In a later analysis, most CMV-associated TCR beta chains were found to appear HLA-restricted, with HLA associations seemingly driven largely by CMV exposure. In vitro tests confirmed that a few of the cytomegalovirus-associated TCR beta chains recognize cytomegalovirus antigens. According to a later analysis, parvovirus B19, influenza, CMV and Epstein-Barr virus appeared linked to several top co-occurrence clusters. Because counts were too low, some 17 rarely observed V segments, including chromosome 9 orphons, were left out of the earlier analysis of about 620 of the donors. Compared with equally common non-associated chains, HLA-associated TCR beta chains in a later analysis were more clonally expanded and had lower generation probabilities. HLA typing was unavailable for some donors at each locus, so association tests used only the typed subset. Linkage disequilibrium might explain the correlated functional status among segregating V segments, but an unknown experimental factor could not be excluded. A further reported finding was that TCR beta sequences accurately predicted the HLA-A and HLA-B alleles for most subjects in the first cohort. When HLA alleles, especially DR and DQ, strongly co-occurred, TCR associations were difficult to assign to individual alleles. A later analysis associated 15,000 to 20,000 TCR beta sequences with specific HLA alleles at a false discovery rate of 0.05. Broadly in line with IMGT annotations, most TCR beta V segments showed up in productive rearrangements about 87% or about 30% of the time in an earlier analysis of several hundred of the donors. A later genetic analysis associated a missense DCLRE1C variant with V-gene and J-gene trimming of TCR beta chains, and an independent cohort replicated the association. A group of highly shared sequence variants was considered likely to be a technical artifact of the sequencing pipeline. Presence/absence analyses assumed roughly uniform sequencing depth across donors, an assumption that may not hold. In a later analysis, the rate of TCR association differed among HLA loci, with DRB1 alleles having the most associated TCRs and HLA-C alleles having the fewest. The only immune exposure information available for the cohort was CMV serostatus. This cohort had only TCR beta chains sequenced, and the lack of alpha or paired-chain data limited which features could be detected. It was suggested by the authors that the approach could potentially be generalized to other disease states and immunological phenotypes. Compared with the approximately 720-donor mean, donors in an Asian-associated ancestry cluster had fewer N-insertions in productive TCRs, according to a later genetic analysis. While some public TCRs were present in many individuals, most TCR sequences turned up only very rarely across donors. The 87-base-pair reads could not distinguish some IMGT-functional V segments, including TRBV6-2 and TRBV6-3, so those segments were excluded. In both the original and validation cohorts, the classifier was reported to diagnose cytomegalovirus status with high specificity and sensitivity. The study listed 150 to 200 TCR beta chains as associated with cytomegalovirus.

The cohort comprised several hundred healthy bone marrow donors. At the time of sampling, every cohort member was nominally healthy, though immune exposures that went unrecorded were likely present. The donor was CMV seronegative and was included in the group of a few hundred seronegative cohort members. A peripheral blood sample was provided by each donor, and peripheral blood mononuclear cells were used for TCR beta sequencing. The Qiagen DNeasy Blood Extraction Kit was used to extract genomic DNA from the blood cell samples. On this clone: No antigen is known for it. No clone much larger than this one lies a single base away; base qualities are absent.

Deletion took 1 base off V and 7 bases off J, with a span of 16 bases between the germline ends. From its cysteine to its phenylalanine, the CDR3 spans 15 amino acids. The read is trimmed to its CDR3 DNA, 45 bases read in frame from base 1. Via the germline V gene, CDR1 is MNHNS and CDR2 SASEGT. The library was made by the immunoSEQ multiplex PCR assay. For the multiplex PCR, a mixture combining 60 forward primers for TCR Vbeta segments and 13 reverse primers for TCR Jbeta segments was used. The CDR3 region of rearranged TCR beta genes was amplified from genomic DNA with a multiplex PCR assay. The amplified TCR beta libraries were sequenced on the Illumina HiSeq System as 87-base-pair reads. Turning to the authors' computational methods: A later analysis tallied roughly 78 million unique TCR beta chains across the 650 to 750 repertoires, and some 10 million of those chains were shared by two or more donors. Raw reads were error-corrected and collapsed into unique sequences by a nearest-neighbor algorithm in which closely related sequences were merged to remove PCR and sequencing errors. CDR3 sequences were aligned to IMGT reference sequences to assign V, D and J gene segments. Each retained sequence needed at least a six-nucleotide match to both a V gene segment and a J gene segment. A rearrangement was called productive if the CDR3 had no stop codons and remained in frame with V and J, and every other rearrangement was called non-productive. CDR3 was defined according to IMGT convention as the region running from the second conserved V-encoded cysteine to the conserved J-encoded phenylalanine. The earlier analysis of around 640 of the donors excluded sequences that lacked an unambiguous match to a single V gene segment. An earlier analysis of over 450 of the donors classified V segments as functional when productive rearrangements were above 56.7% and as segregating when the standard deviation between donors was above 5%. A statistical classification framework was developed to diagnose cytomegalovirus status using the catalog of TCR beta chain sequences. V and J gene assignment, in a later analysis, came from comparing TCR nucleotide sequences with IMGT/GENE-DB human TR gene sequences. The TCRdist pipeline was used in a later analysis to assign CDR3 sequences and most-parsimonious VDJ recombination scenarios. In a later analysis, each TCR beta chain was defined by its CDR3 amino acid sequence together with its V-gene family, and reads lacking a unique V-gene family were excluded. As a way to deal with suspected cross-contamination and a sequencing artifact, a later analysis dropped 450 to 600 nucleotide sequences that were highly shared and had low generation probability. In a later analysis, a clonal expansion index was calculated for each public chain from normalized within-repertoire ranks of inferred template counts. In a later analysis, generation probabilities were computed with a VDJ recombination model fitted to out-of-frame rearrangements, and the resulting probabilities were checked against IGoR. In a later analysis, TCR-TCR, TCR-HLA and TCR-CMV co-occurrence was scored with hypergeometric tests, and a repertoire-size bias correction was applied to TCR pairs. In a later analysis, false discovery rates were estimated by permuting HLA or CMV assignments 20 times. In a later analysis, co-occurring TCRs were grouped with DBSCAN, and TCRdist sequence similarity was added when clustering was performed within HLA-allele-positive subsets. Repertoires with fewer than 30,000 or more than 120,000 public chains, plus five repertoires with anomalous nucleotide sharing, were excluded from co-occurrence clustering. TCRdb carries this immuneACCESS record with in-frame sequences only. Its versions omit some clonotypes, under half of them owing to an unresolved V gene in the studies checked, with the rest unexplained. V, J and clone size are those of that table, while D and trimming were read from the DNA. This sample gives around 110,000 clones in total; 81% of them show up just once. 2% to 2.5% of the sample belongs to the ten largest clones.

The specimen was PBMCs. This sequence originates from a man aged 25 to 40 in good health and CMV-seronegative. The rearrangement combines TRBV6-1 with TRBJ1-2, and possibly TRBD1, on 6 matching bases. The bases are TGTGCCAGCAGTGAAGGGGGGGGGCATAGGGCTGGCTACACCTTC. It specifies CASSEGGGHRAGYTF.